This T cell receptor beta chain was recorded in a study of regulatory T cells in long-lasting Graves disease. General study points: Limited sample numbers may have lowered accuracy.

As for time point: newly diagnosed GD, antithyroid drugs for less than 3 months. PBMC RNA was the source of the TCR library. Relying on iRepertoire HTBI primers and Arm-PCR of CDR3 regions, the team built TCR beta libraries. MiXCR was run by TCRdb on the multiplex PCR reads, yielding one entry per CDR3 protein. The sample includes hundreds of thousands of distinct CDR3 sequences, less than 20% of them seen just once. About this clonotype: Its antigen is currently unknown.

These data are also associated with another study on T cells in Graves' hyperthyroidism and ophthalmopathy. That work states: HTBI primers were the set used in a first-round RT-PCR of the TCR CDR3. A 13 V-J model separated ophthalmopathy from stable hyperthyroidism. The model predicted ophthalmopathy a median approximately 6 months before onset.

This specimen was peripheral blood mononuclear cells (PBMCs), taken at new diagnosis, from a patient treated with antithyroid drugs. This clonotype was sampled from a woman aged 30 to 39 with Graves disease.

The DNA of the CDR3 is TGTGCCAGCAGCTTAGGGACTAGCGGGACCACAGATACGCAGTATTTT. Its protein product is CASSLGTSGTTDTQYF. V gene TRBV7-6 combines with J gene TRBJ2-3; 12 nucleotides agree with TRBD2. With V trimmed by 1 base and J by 2 bases, 1 base remained unmatched. Germline lookup yields CDR1 SGHVS and CDR2 FNYEAQ. CDR3 size: 16 residues.